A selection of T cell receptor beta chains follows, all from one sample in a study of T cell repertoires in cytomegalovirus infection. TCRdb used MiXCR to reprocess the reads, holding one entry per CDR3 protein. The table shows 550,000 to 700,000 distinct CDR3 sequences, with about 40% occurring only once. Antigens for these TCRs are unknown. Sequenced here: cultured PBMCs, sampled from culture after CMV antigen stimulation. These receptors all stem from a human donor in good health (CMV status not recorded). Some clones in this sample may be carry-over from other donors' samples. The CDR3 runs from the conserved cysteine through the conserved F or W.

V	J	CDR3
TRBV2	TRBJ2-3	CASRTDGGFDPQYF
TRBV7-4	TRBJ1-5	CASSSRDRAYSNQPQHF
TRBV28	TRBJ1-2	CASSRMIYGYTF
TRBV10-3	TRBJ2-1	CAISEMGEKSYNEQFF
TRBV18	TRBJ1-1	CASSPPSHMNTEAFF
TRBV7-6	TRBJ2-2	CASSQTGTSGGELFF
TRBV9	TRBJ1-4	CASNGGARETNEKLFF
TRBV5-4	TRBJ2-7	CASSPGGQGAYEQYF
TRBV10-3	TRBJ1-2	CAISEGTGSYGYTF
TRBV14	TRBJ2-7	CASSQNRFPEIYEQYF
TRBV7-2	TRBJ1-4	CASSLFQADEKLFF
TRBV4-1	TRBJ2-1	CASSQDPTSGIYNEQFF
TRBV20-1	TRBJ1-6	CSALRTENNSPLHF
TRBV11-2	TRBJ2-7	CASSLGEDRAYEQYF
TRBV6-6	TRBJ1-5	CASRVGGLGQPQHF
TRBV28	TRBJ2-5	CASTPGTSLQETQYF
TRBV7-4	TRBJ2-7	CASSLQGARHEQYF
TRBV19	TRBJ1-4	CASSGNSLHGNEKLFF
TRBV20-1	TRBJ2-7	CSAISGVPYEQYF
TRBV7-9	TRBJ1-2	CASSWTGGSYGYTF
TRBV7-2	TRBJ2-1	CASSPTRGGQSQFF
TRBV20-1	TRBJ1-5	CSAPDGGNQPQHF
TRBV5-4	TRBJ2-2	CASSSDRREGHTGELFF
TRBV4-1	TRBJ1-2	CASSQEGAGGYTF
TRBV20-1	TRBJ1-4	CSARPTGEKLFF
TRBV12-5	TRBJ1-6	CASAPTDSSPLHF
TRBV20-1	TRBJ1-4	CSADGTGNEKLFF
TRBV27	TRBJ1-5	CASRSGSYSNQPQHF
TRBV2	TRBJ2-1	CASSELIGAGNEQFF
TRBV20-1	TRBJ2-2	CSARKQGAPGTGELFF
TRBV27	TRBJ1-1	CASSLGGGNTEAFF
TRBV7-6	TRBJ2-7	CASSPLSGRAGEQYF
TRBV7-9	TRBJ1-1	CASSALRDRGRDTEAFF
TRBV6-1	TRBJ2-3	CASSVWGGRAGDTQYF
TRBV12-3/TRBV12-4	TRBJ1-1	CASSLGQGRAFF
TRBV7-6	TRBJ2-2	CASRSWGNTGELFF
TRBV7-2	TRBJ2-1	CASSLDRGHEQFF
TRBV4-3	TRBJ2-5	CASSQDGPPKYF
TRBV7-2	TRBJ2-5	CASSSPGESQQETQYF
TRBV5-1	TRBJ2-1	CASSSRPGAAAHWSSYNEQFF
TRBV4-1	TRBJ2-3	CASSPTKNSGRDSDTQYF
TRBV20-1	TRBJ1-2	CSAPPSPGRLSYGYTF